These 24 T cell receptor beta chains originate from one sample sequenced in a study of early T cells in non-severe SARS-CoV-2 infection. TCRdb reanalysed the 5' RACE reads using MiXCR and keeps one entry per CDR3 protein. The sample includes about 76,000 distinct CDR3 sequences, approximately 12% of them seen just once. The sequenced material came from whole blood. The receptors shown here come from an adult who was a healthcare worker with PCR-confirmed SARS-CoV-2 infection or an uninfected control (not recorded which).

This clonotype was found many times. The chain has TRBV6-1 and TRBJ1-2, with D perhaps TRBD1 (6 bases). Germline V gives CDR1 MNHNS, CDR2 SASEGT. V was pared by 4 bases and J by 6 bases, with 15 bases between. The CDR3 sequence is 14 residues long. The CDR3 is CASSARRAGDGYTF. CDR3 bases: TGTGCCAGCAGTGCCCGGAGGGCAGGGGATGGCTACACCTTC.

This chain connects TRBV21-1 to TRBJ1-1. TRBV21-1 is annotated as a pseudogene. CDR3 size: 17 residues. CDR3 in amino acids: CASSKVPPAEPNTEAFF. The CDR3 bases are TGTGCCAGCAGCAAAGTCCCGCCCGCAGAACCAAACACTGAAGCTTTCTTT.

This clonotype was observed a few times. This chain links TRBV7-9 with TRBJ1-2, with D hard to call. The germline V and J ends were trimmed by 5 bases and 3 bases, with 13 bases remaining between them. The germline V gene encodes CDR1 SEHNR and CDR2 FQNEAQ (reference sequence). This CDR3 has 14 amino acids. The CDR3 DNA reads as TGTGCCAGCAGCCCTCCGTTGAGTGACTATGGCTACACCTTC. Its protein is CASSPPLSDYGYTF.

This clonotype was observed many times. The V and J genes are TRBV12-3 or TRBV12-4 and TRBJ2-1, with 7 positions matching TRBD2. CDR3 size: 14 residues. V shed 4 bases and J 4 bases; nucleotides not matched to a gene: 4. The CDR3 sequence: CASSYPAGYNEQFF. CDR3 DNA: TGTGCCAGCAGTTACCCAGCGGGGTACAATGAGCAGTTCTTC.

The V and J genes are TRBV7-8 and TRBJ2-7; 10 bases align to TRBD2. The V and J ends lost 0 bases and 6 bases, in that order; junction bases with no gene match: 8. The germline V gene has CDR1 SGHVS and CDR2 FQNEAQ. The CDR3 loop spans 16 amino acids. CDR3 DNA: TGTGCCAGCAGCTTAGCCCTAGCGGGAGCCGTCAGCGAGCAGTACTTC. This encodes CASSLALAGAVSEQYF.

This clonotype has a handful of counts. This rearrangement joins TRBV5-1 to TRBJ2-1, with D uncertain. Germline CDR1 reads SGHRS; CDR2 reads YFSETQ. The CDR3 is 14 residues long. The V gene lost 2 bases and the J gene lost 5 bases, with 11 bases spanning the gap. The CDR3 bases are TGCGCCAGCAGCTTAGGCTATACAGACAATGAGCAGTTCTTC. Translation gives CASSLGYTDNEQFF.

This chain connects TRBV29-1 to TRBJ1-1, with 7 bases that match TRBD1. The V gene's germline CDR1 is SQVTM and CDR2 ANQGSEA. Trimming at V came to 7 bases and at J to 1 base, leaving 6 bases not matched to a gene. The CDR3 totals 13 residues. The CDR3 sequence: CSGAGGPNTEAFF. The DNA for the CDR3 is TGCAGCGGGGCAGGGGGGCCGAACACTGAAGCTTTCTTT.

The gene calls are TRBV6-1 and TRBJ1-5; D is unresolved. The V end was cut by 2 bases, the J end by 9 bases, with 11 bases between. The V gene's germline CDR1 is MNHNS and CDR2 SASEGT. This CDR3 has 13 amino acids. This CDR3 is CASSERAVGPQHF. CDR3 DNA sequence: TGTGCCAGCAGTGAACGGGCCGTCGGGCCCCAGCATTTT.

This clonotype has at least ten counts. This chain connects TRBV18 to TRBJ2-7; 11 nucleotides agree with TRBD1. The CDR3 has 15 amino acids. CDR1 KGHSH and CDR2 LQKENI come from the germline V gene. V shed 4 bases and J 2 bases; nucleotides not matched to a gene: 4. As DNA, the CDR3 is TGTGCCAGCTCACTCCCGGGACAGGGGGCCTACGAGCAGTACTTC. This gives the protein CASSLPGQGAYEQYF.

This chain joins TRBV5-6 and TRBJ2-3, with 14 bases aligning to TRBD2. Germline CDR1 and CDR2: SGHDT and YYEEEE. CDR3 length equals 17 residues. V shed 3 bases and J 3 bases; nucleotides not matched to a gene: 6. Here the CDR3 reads CASSYRTSGRTTDTQYF. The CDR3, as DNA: TGTGCCAGCAGCTATAGGACTAGCGGGAGGACAACAGATACGCAGTATTTT.

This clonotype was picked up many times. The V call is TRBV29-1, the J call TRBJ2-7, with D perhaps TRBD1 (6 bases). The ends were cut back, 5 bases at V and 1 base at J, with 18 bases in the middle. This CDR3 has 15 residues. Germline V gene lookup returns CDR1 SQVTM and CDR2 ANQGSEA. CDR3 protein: CSVREGHPRSYEQYF. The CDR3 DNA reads TGCAGCGTTCGTGAGGGACACCCGAGATCCTACGAGCAGTACTTC.

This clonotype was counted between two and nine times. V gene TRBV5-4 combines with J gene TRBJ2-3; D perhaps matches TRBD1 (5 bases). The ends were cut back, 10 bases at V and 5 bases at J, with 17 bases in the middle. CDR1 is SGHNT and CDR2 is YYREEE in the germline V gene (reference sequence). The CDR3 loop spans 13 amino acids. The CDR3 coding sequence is TGTGCCTACCTCGTAAGACAGAAAGATACGCAGTATTTT. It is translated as CAYLVRQKDTQYF.

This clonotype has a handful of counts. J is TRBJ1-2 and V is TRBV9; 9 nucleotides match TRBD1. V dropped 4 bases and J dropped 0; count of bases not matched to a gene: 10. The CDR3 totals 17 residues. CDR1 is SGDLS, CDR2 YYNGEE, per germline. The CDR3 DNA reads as TGTGCCAGCAGCCACGCGGGACAGGGTAAAACTAACTATGGCTACACCTTC. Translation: CASSHAGQGKTNYGYTF.

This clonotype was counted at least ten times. The CDR3 DNA follows: TGTGCCAGCAGCGTGGGCAATCAGCCCCAGCATTTT. Translated, it gives CASSVGNQPQHF. The chain couples TRBV3-1 to TRBJ1-5, with no clear D. There are 12 residues in the CDR3. Germline V gene lookup returns CDR1 LGHDT and CDR2 YNNKEL (reference sequence). The V end lost 5 bases, the J end lost 2 bases, and 4 bases lay between the germline ends. The full variable domain, in which reference TRBV3-1 and TRBJ1-5 provide the parts outside the CDR3, is DTAVSQTPKYLVTQMGNDKSIKCEQNLGHDTMYWYKQDSKKFLKIMFSYNNKELIINETVPNRFSPKSPDKAHLNLHINSLELGDSAVYFCASSVGNQPQHFGDGTRLSIL.

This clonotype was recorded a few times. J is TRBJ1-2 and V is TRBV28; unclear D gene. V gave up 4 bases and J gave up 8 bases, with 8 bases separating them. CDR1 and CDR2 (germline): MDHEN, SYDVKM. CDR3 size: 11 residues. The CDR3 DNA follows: TGTGCCAGCAGTTCCCGGACGGGCTACACCTTC. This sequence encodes CASSSRTGYTF.

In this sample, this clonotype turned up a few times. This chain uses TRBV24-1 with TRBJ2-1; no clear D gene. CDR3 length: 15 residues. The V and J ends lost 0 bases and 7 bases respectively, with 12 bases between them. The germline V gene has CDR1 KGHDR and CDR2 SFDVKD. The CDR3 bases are TGTGCCACCAGTGATTTGCACGACTCGGCGAATGAGCAGTTCTTC. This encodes CATSDLHDSANEQFF.

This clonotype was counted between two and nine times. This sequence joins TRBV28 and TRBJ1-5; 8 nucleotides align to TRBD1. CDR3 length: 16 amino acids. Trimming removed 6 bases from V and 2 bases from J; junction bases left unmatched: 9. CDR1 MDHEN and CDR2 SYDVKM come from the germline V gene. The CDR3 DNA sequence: TGTGCCAGCAGAGACAGGGGCGGAGGGGGCAATCAGCCCCAGCATTTT. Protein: CASRDRGGGGNQPQHF.

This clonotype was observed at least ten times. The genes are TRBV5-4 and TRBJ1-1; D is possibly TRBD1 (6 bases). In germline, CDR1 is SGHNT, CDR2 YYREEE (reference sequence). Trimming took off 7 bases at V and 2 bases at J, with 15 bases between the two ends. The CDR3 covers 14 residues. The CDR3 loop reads CASSKEGGNTEAFF. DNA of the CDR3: TGTGCCAGCTCAAAGGAGGGGGGCAACACTGAAGCTTTCTTT. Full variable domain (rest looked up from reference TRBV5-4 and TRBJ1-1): ETGVTQSPTHLIKTRGQQVTLRCSSQSGHNTVSWYQQALGQGPQFIFQYYREEENGRGNFPPRFSGLQFPNYSSELNVNALELDDSALYLCASSKEGGNTEAFFGQGTRLTVV.

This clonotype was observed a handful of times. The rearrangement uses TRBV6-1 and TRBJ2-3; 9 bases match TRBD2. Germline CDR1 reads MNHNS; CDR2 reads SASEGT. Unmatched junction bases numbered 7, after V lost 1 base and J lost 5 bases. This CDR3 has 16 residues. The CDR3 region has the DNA TGTGCCAGCAGTGAAGGAGGCGGGAGGGGACAAGATACGCAGTATTTT. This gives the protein CASSEGGGRGQDTQYF.

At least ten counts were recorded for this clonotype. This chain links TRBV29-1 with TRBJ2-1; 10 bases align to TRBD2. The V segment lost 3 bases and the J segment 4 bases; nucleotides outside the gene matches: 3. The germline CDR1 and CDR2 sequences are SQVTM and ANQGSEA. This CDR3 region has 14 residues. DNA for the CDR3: TGCAGCGTTGAGGGACTAGCGAGTTACAATGAGCAGTTCTTC. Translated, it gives CSVEGLASYNEQFF.

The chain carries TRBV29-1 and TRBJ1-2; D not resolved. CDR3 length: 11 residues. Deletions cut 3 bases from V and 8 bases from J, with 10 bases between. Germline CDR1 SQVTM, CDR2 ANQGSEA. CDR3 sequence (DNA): TGCAGCGTTGAGACCGGGATCGGCTACACCTTC. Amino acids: CSVETGIGYTF.

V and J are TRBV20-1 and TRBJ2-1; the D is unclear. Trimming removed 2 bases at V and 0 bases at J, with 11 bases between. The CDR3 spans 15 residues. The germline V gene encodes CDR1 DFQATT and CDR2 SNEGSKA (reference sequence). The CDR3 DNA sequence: TGCAGTGCTAGAAGTCGGGCGAGCTCCTACAATGAGCAGTTCTTC. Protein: CSARSRASSYNEQFF.

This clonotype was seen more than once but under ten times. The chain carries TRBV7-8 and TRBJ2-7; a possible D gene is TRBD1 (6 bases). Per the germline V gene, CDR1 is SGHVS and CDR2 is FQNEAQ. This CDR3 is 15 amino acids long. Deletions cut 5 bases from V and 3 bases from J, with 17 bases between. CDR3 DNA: TGTGCCAGCAGCCCCTACAGGGTCCCCGGCTACGAGCAGTACTTC. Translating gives CASSPYRVPGYEQYF. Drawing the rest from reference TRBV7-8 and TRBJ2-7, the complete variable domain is GAGVSQSPRYKVAKRGQDVALRCDPISGHVSLFWYQQALGQGPEFLTYFQNEAQLDKSGLPSDRFFAERPEGSVSTLKIQRTQQEDSAVYLCASSPYRVPGYEQYFGPGTRLTVT.

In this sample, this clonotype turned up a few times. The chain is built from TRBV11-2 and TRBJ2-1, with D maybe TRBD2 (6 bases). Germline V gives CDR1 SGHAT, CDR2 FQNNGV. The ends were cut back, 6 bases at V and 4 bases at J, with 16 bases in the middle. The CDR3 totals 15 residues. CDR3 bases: TGTGCCAGCAGACGACCGGGACTTGAATACAATGAGCAGTTCTTC. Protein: CASRRPGLEYNEQFF.